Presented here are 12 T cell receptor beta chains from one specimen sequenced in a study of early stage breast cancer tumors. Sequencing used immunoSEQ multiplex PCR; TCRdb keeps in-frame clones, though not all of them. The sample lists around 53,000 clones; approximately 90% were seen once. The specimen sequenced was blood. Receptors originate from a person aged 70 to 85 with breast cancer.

CDR3 region: CASSERLAGEDTQYF. DNA for the CDR3: TGTGCCAGCAGCGAGCGACTAGCGGGGGAAGATACGCAGTATTTT. The V call is TRBV5-4, the J call TRBJ2-3, with 12 bases aligning to TRBD2. Germline lookup yields CDR1 SGHNT and CDR2 YYREEE (reference sequence). CDR3 length equals 15 residues. J was trimmed by 5 bases and V by 4 bases; bases with no gene match: 5.

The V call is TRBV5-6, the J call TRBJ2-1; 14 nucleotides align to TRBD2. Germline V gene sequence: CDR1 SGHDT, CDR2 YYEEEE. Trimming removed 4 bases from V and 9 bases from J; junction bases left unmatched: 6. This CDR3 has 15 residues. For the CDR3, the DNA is TGTGCCAGCAGCCCGGGACTAGCGGGAGAGGGTGAGCAGTTCTTC. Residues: CASSPGLAGEGEQFF.

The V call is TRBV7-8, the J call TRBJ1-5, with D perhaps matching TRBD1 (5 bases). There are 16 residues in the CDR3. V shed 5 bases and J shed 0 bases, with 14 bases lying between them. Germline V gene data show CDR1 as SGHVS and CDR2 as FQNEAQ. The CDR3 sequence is CASSPATAYSNQPQHF. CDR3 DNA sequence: TGTGCCAGCAGCCCGGCGACAGCCTATAGCAATCAGCCCCAGCATTTT.

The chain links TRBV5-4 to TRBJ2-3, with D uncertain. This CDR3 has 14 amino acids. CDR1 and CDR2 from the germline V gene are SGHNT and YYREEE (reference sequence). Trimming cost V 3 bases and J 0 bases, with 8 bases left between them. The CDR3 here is CASSSRGSTDTQYF. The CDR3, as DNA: TGTGCCAGCAGCTCCCGAGGCAGCACAGATACGCAGTATTTT.

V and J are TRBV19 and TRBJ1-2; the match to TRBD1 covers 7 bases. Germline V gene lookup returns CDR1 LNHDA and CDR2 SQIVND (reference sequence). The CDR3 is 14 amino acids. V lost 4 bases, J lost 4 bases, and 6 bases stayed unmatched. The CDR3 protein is CASSTDRDLYGYTF. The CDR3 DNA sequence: TGTGCCAGTAGTACTGACAGGGATCTCTATGGCTACACCTTC. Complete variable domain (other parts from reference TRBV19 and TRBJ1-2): DGGITQSPKYLFRKEGQNVTLSCEQNLNHDAMYWYRQDPGQGLRLIYYSQIVNDFQKGDIAEGYSVSREKKESFPLTVTSAQKNPTAFYLCASSTDRDLYGYTFGSGTRLTVV.

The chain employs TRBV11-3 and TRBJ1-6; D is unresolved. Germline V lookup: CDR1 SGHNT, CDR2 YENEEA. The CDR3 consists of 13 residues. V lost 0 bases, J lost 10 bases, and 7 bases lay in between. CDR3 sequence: CASSLDPPSPLHF. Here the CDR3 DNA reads TGTGCCAGCAGCTTAGATCCTCCCTCACCCCTCCACTTT.

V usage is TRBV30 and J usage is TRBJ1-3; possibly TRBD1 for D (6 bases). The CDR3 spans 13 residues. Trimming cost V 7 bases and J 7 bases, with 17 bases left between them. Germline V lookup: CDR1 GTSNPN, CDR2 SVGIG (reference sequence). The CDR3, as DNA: TGTGCCTCCTCGCCAGGGGTAGGGAACACCATATATTTT. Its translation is CASSPGVGNTIYF.

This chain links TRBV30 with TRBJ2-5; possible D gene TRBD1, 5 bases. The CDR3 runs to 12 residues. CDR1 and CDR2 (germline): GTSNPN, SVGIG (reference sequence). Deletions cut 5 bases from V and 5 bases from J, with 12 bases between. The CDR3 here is CAWEANRETQYF. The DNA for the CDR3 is TGTGCCTGGGAGGCAAACAGGGAGACCCAGTACTTC.

The CDR3: CSFKGGTGGYEQYF. The CDR3 DNA is TGCAGCTTCAAGGGGGGGACAGGGGGCTACGAGCAGTACTTC. The chain employs TRBV29-1 and TRBJ2-7; the match to TRBD1 covers 11 bases. Per the germline V gene, CDR1 is SQVTM and CDR2 is ANQGSEA. V lost 8 bases, J lost 3 bases, and 9 bases stayed unmatched. The CDR3 loop spans 14 amino acids.

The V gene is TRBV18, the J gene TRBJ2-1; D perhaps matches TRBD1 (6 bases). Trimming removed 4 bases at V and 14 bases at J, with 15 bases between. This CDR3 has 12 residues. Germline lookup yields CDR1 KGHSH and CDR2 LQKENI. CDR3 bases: TGTGCCAGCTCACTAACGGACAGTCGGGAGTTCTTC. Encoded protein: CASSLTDSREFF.

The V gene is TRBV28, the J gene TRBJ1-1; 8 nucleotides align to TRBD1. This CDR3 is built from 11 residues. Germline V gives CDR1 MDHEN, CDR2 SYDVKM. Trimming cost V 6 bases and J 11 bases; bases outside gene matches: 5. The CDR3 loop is CASRTGQGAFF. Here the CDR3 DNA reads TGTGCCAGCAGAACAGGACAGGGTGCTTTCTTT.

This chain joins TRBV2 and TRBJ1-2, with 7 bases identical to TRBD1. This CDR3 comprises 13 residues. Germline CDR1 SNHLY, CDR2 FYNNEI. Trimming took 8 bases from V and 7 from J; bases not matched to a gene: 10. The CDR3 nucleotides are TGTGCCAGCCGGGACAGCGGAGGATCTGGCTACACCTTC. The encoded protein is CASRDSGGSGYTF. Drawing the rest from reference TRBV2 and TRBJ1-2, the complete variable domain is EPEVTQTPSHQVTQMGQEVILRCVPISNHLYFYWYRQILGQKVEFLVSFYNNEISEKSEIFDDQFSVERPDGSNFTLKIRSTKLEDSAMYFCASRDSGGSGYTFGSGTRLTVV.